Below, one T cell receptor (beta chain) is given with its context. Its specificity is not known. Germline values: CDR1 SQVTM, CDR2 ANQGSEA. There are 14 residues in the CDR3. The J segment lost 0 bases and the V segment lost 7 bases, leaving 6 bases of the junction unmatched. This record belongs to a study of cytomegalovirus exposure and HLA in healthy donors. Overall study context: The early release's HLA-typed donors yielded tens of millions of unique TCRs.

PCR used 60 Vbeta primers and 13 Jbeta primers. Only in-frame clones appear in the TCRdb table, and some are missing; sequencing was by immunoSEQ multiplex PCR. The profile shows roughly 150,000 clones, around 79% of them singletons. Notes on the study in general: Equally common other TCR beta chains were less clonally expanded than HLA-associated ones, a later analysis found.

The receptor was isolated from a man younger than 30 in good health and CMV-seronegative. The material sequenced was PBMCs. V gene TRBV29-1 combines with J gene TRBJ1-3, with 7 bases aligning to TRBD1. The CDR3 DNA sequence: TGCAGCGCCGGAGGGGGCCCCTCTGGAAACACCATATATTTT. It translates to CSAGGGPSGNTIYF.